Detailed here is one T cell receptor (beta chain). From the 5' RACE reads, TCRdb called clonotypes with MiXCR, one entry per CDR3 protein. The data contain about 270,000 distinct CDR3 sequences, about 16% of them singletons. This sample is part of a study of T-cell memory formation after mild COVID-19. The germline V gene has CDR1 MNHEY and CDR2 SVGAGI. V lost 8 bases and J lost 4, with 14 bases in between. This CDR3 spans 13 amino acids. The chain recombines TRBV6-5 with TRBJ1-2; maybe TRBD1 (6 bases). Material for sequencing was PBMCs or a T cell subset sorted from them (not recorded which). The TCR was taken from a man between 18 and 29 years old who had mild COVID-19 (a few samples of this study predate the infection). Cell type and time point are not known. CDR3 sequence: CASSGTSGYGYTF. The CDR3 bases are TGTGCCAGCTCAGGGACATCTGGCTATGGCTACACCTTC.